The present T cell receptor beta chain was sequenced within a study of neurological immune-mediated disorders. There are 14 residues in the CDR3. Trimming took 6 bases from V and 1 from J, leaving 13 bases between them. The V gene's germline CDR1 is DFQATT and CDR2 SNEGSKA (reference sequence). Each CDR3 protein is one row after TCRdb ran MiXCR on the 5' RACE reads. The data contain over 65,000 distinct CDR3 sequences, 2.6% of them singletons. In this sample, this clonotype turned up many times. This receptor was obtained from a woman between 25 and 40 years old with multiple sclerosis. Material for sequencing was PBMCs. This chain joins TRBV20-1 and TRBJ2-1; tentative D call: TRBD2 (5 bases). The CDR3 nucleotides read TGCAGTGCCGAGGGCAGGTCATCCTACAATGAGCAGTTCTTC. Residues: CSAEGRSSYNEQFF.